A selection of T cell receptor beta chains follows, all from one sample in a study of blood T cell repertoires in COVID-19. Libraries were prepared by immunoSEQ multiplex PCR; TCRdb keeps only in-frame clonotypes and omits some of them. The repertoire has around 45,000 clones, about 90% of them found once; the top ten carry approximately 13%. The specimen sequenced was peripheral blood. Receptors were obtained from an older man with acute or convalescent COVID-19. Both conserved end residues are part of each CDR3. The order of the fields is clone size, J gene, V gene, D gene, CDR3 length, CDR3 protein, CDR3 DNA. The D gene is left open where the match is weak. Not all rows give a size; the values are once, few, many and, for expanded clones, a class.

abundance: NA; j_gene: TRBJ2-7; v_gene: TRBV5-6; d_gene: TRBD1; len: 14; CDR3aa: CASSLGDSRYEQYF; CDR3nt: TGTGCCAGCAGCTTGGGGGACAGCAGATACGAGCAGTACTTC
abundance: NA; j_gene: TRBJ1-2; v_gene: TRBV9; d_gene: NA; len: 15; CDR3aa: CASSPRWENNYGYTF; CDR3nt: TGTGCCAGCAGCCCCAGGTGGGAGAACAACTATGGCTACACCTTC
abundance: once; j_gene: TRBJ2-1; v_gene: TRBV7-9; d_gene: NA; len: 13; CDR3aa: CASSLNYGGLEFF; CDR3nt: TGTGCCAGCAGCTTAAACTATGGGGGACTCGAGTTCTTC
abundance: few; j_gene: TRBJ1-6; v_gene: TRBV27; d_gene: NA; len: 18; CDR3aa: CASKYRDNVSGRRSPLHF; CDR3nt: TGTGCCAGCAAGTACAGGGATAATGTTAGTGGAAGACGTTCACCCCTCCACTTT
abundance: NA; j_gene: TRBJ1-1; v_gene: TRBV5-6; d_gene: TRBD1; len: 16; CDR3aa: CASSLDRGWVNTEAFF; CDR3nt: TGTGCCAGCAGCTTGGACAGGGGATGGGTGAACACTGAAGCTTTCTTT
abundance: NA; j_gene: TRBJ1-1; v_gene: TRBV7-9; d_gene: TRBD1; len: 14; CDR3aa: CASSRGQENTEAFF; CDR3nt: TGTGCCAGCAGCAGGGGACAGGAAAACACTGAAGCTTTCTTT
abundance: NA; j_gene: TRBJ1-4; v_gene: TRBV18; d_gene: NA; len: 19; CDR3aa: CASSPPKFGPAGTNEKLFF; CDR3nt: TGTGCCAGCTCACCACCGAAATTTGGTCCGGCGGGCACTAATGAAAAACTGTTTTTT
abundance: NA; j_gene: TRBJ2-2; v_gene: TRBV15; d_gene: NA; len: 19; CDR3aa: CATSRAWGTQHSYTGELFF; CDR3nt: TGTGCCACCAGCAGAGCGTGGGGCACCCAACATTCATACACCGGGGAGCTGTTTTTT
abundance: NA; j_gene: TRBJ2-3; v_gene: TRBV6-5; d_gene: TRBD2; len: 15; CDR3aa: CASSSSGTSTDTQYF; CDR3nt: TGTGCCAGCAGTTCAAGCGGGACTAGCACAGATACGCAGTATTTT
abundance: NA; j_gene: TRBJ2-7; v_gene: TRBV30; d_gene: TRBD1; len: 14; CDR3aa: CAWSPGTAVYEQYF; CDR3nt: TGTGCCTGGAGTCCCGGGACAGCAGTCTACGAGCAGTACTTC
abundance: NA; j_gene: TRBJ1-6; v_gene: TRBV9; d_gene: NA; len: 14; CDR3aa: CASSPLPTREPLHF; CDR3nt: TGTGCCAGCAGCCCTTTACCCACTCGCGAACCCCTCCACTTT
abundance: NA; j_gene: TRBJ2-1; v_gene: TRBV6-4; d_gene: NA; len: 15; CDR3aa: CASSDSHGSYNEQFF; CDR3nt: TGTGCCAGCAGTGACTCCCACGGCTCCTACAATGAGCAGTTCTTC
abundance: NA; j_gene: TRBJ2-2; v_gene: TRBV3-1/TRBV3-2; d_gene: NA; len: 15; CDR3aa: CASSQVSVDTGELFF; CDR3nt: TGTGCCAGCAGCCAAGTGAGTGTGGACACCGGGGAGCTGTTTTTT
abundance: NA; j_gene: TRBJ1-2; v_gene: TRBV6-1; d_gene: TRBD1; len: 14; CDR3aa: CASSDRGGVRGYTF; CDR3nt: TGTGCCAGCAGTGATAGAGGGGGCGTGAGGGGCTACACCTTC
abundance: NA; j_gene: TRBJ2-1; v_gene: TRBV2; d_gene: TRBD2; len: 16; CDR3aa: CASSERLAGGVYEQFF; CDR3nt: TGTGCCAGCAGTGAGCGACTAGCGGGGGGCGTGTATGAGCAGTTCTTC
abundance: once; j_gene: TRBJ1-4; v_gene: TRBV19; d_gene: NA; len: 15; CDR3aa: CASSIYGATNEKLFF; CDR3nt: TGTGCCAGTAGTATCTACGGAGCAACTAATGAAAAACTGTTTTTT
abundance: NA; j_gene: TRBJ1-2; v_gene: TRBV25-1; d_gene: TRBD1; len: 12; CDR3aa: CASSAQGVSYTF; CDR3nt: TGTGCCAGCAGTGCGCAGGGGGTTAGCTACACCTTC
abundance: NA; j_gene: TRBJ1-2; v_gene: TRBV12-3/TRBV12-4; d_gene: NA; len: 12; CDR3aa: CASSGGGAGYTF; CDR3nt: TGTGCCAGCAGTGGCGGGGGCGCGGGCTACACCTTC
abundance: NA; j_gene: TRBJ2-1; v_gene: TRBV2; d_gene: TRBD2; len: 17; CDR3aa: CASSPLGRSGGAHEQFF; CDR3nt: TGTGCCAGCAGTCCATTAGGAAGAAGCGGGGGGGCCCATGAGCAGTTCTTC
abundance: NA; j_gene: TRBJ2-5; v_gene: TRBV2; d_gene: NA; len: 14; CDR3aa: CASSYTGTAETQYF; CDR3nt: TGTGCCAGCAGTTATACAGGGACCGCAGAGACCCAGTACTTC
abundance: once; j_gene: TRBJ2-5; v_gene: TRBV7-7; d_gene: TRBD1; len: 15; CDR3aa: CASSRGTGGMETQYF; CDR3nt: TGTGCCAGCAGCCGTGGGACAGGGGGCATGGAGACCCAGTACTTC
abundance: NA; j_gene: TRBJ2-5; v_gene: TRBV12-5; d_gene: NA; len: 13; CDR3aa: CASGQQPKETQYF; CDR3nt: TGTGCTAGTGGACAACAACCCAAAGAGACCCAGTACTTC
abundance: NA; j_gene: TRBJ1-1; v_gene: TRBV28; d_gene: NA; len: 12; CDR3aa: CATQSNRERSFF; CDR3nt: TGTGCCACCCAATCTAACAGGGAGCGGTCTTTCTTT
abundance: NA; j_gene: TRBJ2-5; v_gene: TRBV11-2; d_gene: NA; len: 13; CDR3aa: CASSLVFRETQYF; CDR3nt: TGTGCCAGCAGCTTAGTTTTCAGGGAGACCCAGTACTTC
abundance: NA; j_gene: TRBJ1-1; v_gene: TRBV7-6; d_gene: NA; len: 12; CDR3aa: CASRGVNTEAFF; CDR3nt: TGTGCCAGCAGAGGAGTGAACACTGAAGCTTTCTTT
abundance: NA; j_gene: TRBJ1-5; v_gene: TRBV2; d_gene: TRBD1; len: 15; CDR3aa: CASREDRASNQPQHF; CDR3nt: TGTGCCAGCAGGGAGGACAGGGCCAGCAATCAGCCCCAGCATTTT
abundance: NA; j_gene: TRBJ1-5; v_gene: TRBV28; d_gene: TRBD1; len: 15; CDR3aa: CASSLLQGVDQPQHF; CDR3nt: TGTGCCAGCAGTTTGCTTCAGGGGGTAGATCAGCCCCAGCATTTT
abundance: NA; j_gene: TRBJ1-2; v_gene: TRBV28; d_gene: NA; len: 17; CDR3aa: CASSLRQWGIQEGGYTF; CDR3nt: TGTGCCAGCAGCCTGAGACAGTGGGGGATTCAGGAGGGTGGCTACACCTTC
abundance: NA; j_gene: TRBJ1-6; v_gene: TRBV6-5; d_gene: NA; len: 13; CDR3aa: CASRRTENSPLHF; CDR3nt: TGTGCCAGCAGGAGGACAGAAAATTCACCCCTCCACTTT
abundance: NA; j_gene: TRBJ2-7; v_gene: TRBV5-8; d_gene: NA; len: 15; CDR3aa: CASSLGPGLGYEQYF; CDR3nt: TGTGCCAGCAGCTTGGGGCCGGGACTGGGATACGAGCAGTACTTC
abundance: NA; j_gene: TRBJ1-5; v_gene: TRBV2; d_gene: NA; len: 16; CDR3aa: CASSEALGHLNQPQHF; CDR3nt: TGTGCCAGCAGTGAAGCGCTAGGACACCTCAATCAGCCCCAGCATTTT
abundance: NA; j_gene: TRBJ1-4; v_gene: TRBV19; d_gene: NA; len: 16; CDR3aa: CASSDSGGLWDEKLFF; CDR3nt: TGTGCCAGTAGTGATTCGGGGGGCTTGTGGGATGAAAAACTGTTTTTT
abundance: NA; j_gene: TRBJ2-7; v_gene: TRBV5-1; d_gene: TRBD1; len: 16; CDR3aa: CASSVRGTGGMYEQYF; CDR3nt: TGCGCCAGCAGCGTTCGAGGGACAGGGGGCATGTACGAGCAGTACTTC
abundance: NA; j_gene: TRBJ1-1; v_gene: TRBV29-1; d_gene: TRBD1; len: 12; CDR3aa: CSGITGATEAFF; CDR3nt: TGCAGCGGAATAACAGGGGCCACCGAAGCTTTCTTT
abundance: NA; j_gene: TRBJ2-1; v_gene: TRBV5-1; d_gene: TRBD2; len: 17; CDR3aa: CASSLQPGGGGYNEQFF; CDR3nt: TGCGCCAGCAGCTTGCAGCCCGGCGGGGGTGGATACAATGAGCAGTTCTTC
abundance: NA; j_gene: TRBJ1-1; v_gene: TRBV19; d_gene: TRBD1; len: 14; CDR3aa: CASRARDRVGGAFF; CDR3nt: TGTGCCAGTAGAGCCCGGGACAGGGTCGGGGGAGCTTTCTTT
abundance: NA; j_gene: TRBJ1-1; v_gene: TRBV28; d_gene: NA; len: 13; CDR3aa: CASSSDTNTEAFF; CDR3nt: TGTGCCAGCAGCAGTGACACGAACACTGAAGCTTTCTTT
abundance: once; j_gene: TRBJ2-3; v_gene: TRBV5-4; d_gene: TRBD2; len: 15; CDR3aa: CASSLGQAGVNTQYF; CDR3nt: TGTGCCAGCAGCTTGGGACAAGCGGGGGTAAATACGCAGTATTTT
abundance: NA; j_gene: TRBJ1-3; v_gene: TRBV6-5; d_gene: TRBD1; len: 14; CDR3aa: CASRRDSSGNTIYF; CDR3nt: TGTGCCAGCAGGAGGGACAGCTCTGGAAACACCATATATTTT
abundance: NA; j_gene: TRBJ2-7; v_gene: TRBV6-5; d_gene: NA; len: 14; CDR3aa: CASTRQASSYEQYF; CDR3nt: TGTGCCAGCACCCGACAGGCGAGCTCCTACGAGCAGTACTTC
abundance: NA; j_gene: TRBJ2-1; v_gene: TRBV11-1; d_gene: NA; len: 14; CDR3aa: CASSFRRWGDEQFF; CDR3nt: TGTGCCAGCAGCTTTCGAAGGTGGGGCGATGAGCAGTTCTTC
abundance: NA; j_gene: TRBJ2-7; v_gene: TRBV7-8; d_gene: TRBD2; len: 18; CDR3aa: CASSSAPLTSGRTYEQYF; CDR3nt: TGTGCCAGCAGCTCCGCTCCCCTGACTAGCGGGAGAACTTACGAGCAGTACTTC
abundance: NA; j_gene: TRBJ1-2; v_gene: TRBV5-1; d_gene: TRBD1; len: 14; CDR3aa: CASSSQGAVYGYTF; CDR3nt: TGCGCCAGCAGTTCTCAGGGGGCGGTCTATGGCTACACCTTC
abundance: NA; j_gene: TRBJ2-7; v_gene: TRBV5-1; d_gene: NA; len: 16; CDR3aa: CASRMGGAGDSYEQYF; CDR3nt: TGCGCCAGCAGAATGGGGGGAGCGGGTGACTCCTACGAGCAGTACTTC
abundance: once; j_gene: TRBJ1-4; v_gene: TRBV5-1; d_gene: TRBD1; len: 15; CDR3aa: CASSATQGINEKLFF; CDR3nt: TGCGCCAGCAGCGCAACACAGGGGATTAATGAAAAACTGTTTTTT
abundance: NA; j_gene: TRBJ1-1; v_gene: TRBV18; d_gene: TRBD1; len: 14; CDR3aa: CASSRQGLDTEAFF; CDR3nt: TGTGCCAGCTCACGACAGGGTCTAGACACTGAAGCTTTCTTT